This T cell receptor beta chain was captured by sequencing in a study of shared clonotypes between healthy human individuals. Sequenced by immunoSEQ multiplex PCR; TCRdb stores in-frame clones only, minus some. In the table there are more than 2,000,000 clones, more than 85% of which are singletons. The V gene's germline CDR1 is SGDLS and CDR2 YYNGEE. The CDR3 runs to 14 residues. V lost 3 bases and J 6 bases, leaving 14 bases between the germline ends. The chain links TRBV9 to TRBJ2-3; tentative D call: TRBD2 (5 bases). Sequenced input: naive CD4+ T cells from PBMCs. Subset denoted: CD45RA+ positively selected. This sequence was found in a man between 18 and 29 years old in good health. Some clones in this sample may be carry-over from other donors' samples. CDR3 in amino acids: CASSGLGRGDTQYF. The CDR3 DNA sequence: TGTGCCAGCAGCGGATTAGGGAGAGGGGATACGCAGTATTTT.